This T cell receptor (beta chain) is drawn from a study of OX40 agonist ivuxolimab in advanced cancers. Generated by immunoSEQ multiplex PCR, the TCRdb table keeps only in-frame clones and is missing some. Found here are around 76,000 clones, roughly 78% of them singletons; the top ten hold roughly 5.4%. The germline CDR1 and CDR2 sequences are LNHNV and YYDKDF (reference sequence). V was shortened by 7 bases and J by 0 bases, with 9 bases between the two germline ends. This CDR3 is 14 amino acids long. The sequence derives from an adult with an advanced solid tumor such as melanoma, head and neck, liver or kidney cancer. The chain has TRBV15 and TRBJ2-2; D remains unclear. The specimen was CD4+ or CD8+ T cells sorted from blood, collected in a trial of the OX40 agonist ivuxolimab. CDR3 coding DNA: TGTGCCACCACGTGGGGAACGAACACCGGGGAGCTGTTTTTT. Translation gives CATTWGTNTGELFF.